This T cell receptor beta chain is from a study of cytomegalovirus exposure and HLA in healthy donors (TCRdb year 2017). With regard to the full study: A later analysis indicated that the 95 to 150 validation repertoires were generated on the platform also employed for the 670 or so repertoires of the first cohort. To predict cytomegalovirus infection status, the study combined high-throughput TCR immunosequencing, statistical association of individual TCRs with disease status, and machine learning. The aim of the study was to test whether cataloging public T cell receptors could identify signatures of past pathogen exposure. Besides the first cohort of hundreds of subjects, a separate validation cohort made up of over 95 different subjects was used.

Trimming leaves V shorter by 0 bases and J shorter by 3 bases, with the junction holding 3 bases beyond the gene matches. Measured from the cysteine to the phenylalanine, the CDR3 is 16 residues long. The DNA shown is the 48-base CDR3, in frame from base 1. The donors were included in the validation cohort of 120 subjects, a group kept apart from the roughly 670-subject first cohort. What the study reported, not specific to this receptor: While some public TCRs were present in many individuals, most TCR sequences turned up only very rarely across donors. In vitro tests confirmed that a few of the cytomegalovirus-associated TCR beta chains recognize cytomegalovirus antigens. In both the original and validation cohorts, the classifier was reported to diagnose cytomegalovirus status with high specificity and sensitivity. Of the cluster scores, 85% to 95% were above 0 in a later analysis, which found that TCRs clustered in the first cohort also tended to co-occur in the 95 to 150 validation repertoires. A later analysis lacked HLA typing for the validation cohort, so it scored co-occurrence in that cohort across all 130 or so repertoires. According to the authors, the approach could potentially be generalized to other disease states and immunological phenotypes. In the study, some 180 TCR beta chains were listed as associated with cytomegalovirus.

The table lists this clone with a count of one. Its antigen remains unidentified. Per-nucleotide qualities are absent, and no much larger clonotype sits a single base away. Library preparation used the immunoSEQ multiplex PCR assay. Under the source paper's analysis protocol: A statistical classification framework was built to diagnose cytomegalovirus status from the catalog of TCR beta chain sequences. In TCRdb, the immuneACCESS table is reduced to in-frame sequences with V and J assigned. These tables do not hold every clone; where another copy was compared, an unresolved V gene accounts for under half, and the others remain unexplained. V, J and clone size are taken as reported in that table, and D and trimming were inferred from the DNA itself. A total of 200,000 or so clones appear in this sample, approximately 82% of them only once. The ten largest clones add up to 13% of the sample.

This receptor was obtained from a woman in her twenties or thirties in good health and CMV-seropositive. The chain joins TRBV6-7 to TRBJ2-1, with TRBD1 matching 9 junction bases. TRBV6-7 qualifies as an ORF whose function is uncertain. Sequenced sample: PBMCs. The base sequence is TGTGCCAGCAGTTACTCGAGGGACAGGGACTACAATGAGCAGTTCTTC. Its amino acids are CASSYSRDRDYNEQFF.